The next 6 T cell receptor beta chains were all read from a single sample in a study of glioma-infiltrating T cells after dendritic cell vaccination (dated by TCRdb to 2016 to 2017). Library preparation employed the immunoSEQ multiplex PCR assay. Entries here come from immuneACCESS through TCRdb and include only in-frame sequences with V and J called. Some clones fail to appear in such tables; in the studies checked, an unresolved V gene covers under half of the shortfall, and the cause of the remainder is unknown. The sample profile shows 40,000 to 60,000 clones; 85% of them were found once. The top ten clonotypes cover about an eighth of the sample. Sample: blood, taken before dendritic cell vaccination. These receptors all stem from a human donor with glioblastoma.

The chain couples TRBV9 to TRBJ2-1, with 7 bases identical to TRBD2. Germline V CDR1 and CDR2: SGDLS, YYNGEE. After removal of 0 bases from V and 7 bases from J, the junction contained 16 bases not matched to a gene. The CDR3 runs to 18 residues. CDR3 DNA: TGTGCCAGCAGCGTAGGGGATTCAGATGCGGGAGTAATGAATGAGCAGTTCTTC. It is translated as CASSVGDSDAGVMNEQFF.

The gene calls are TRBV5-6 and TRBJ2-7; D unresolved. Germline lookup yields CDR1 SGHDT and CDR2 YYEEEE. V lost 3 bases, J lost 4 bases, and 5 bases lay in between. The CDR3 is 11 residues long. In DNA form, the CDR3 reads TGTGCCAGCAGCTCTATTTACGAGCAGTACTTC. Translating gives CASSSIYEQYF.

The chain carries TRBV7-2 and TRBJ2-7; 11 nucleotides agree with TRBD1. The V segment lost 6 bases and the J segment 2 bases; nucleotides outside the gene matches: 6. This CDR3 comprises 15 residues. Germline-derived CDR1 and CDR2 are SGHTA and FQGNSA. Here the CDR3 reads CASSRGQGGPYEQYF. The CDR3 coding sequence is TGTGCCAGCAGTCGGGGACAGGGGGGGCCCTACGAGCAGTACTTC. Full variable domain (outside the CDR3, taken from reference TRBV7-2 and TRBJ2-7): GAGVSQSPSNKVTEKGKDVELRCDPISGHTALYWYRQSLGQGLEFLIYFQGNSAPDKSGLPSDRFSAERTGGSVSTLTIQRTQQEDSAVYLCASSRGQGGPYEQYFGPGTRLTVT.

The genes are TRBV29-1 and TRBJ2-1; 11 nucleotides align to TRBD2. With V trimmed by 7 bases and J by 8 bases, 13 bases remained unmatched. Germline V gene data show CDR1 as SQVTM and CDR2 as ANQGSEA. The CDR3 extends over 15 amino acids. The CDR3 DNA sequence: TGCAGCGGGCGGGGGCTAGCGGGGGGATGGTATGAGCAGTTCTTC. Its translation: CSGRGLAGGWYEQFF.

This chain links TRBV4-2 with TRBJ2-3; TRBD2 agrees at 9 bases. Per the germline V gene, CDR1 is LGHNA and CDR2 is YNFKEQ. This CDR3 contains 18 residues. J was trimmed by 0 bases and V by 0 bases; bases with no gene match: 7. As DNA, the CDR3 is TGTGCCAGCAGCCAAGATCGAGCCCTAGCGGGGAGCACAGATACGCAGTATTTT. Its translation: CASSQDRALAGSTDTQYF.

The chain joins TRBV7-2 to TRBJ2-7; D remains unclear. The CDR3 covers 14 residues. V was pared by 0 bases and J by 4 bases, with 10 bases between. Germline V gene sequence: CDR1 SGHTA, CDR2 FQGNSA. This CDR3 is CASSLAGAWYEQYF. CDR3 DNA sequence: TGTGCCAGCAGCTTAGCCGGTGCCTGGTACGAGCAGTACTTC.